Listed below are T cell receptor beta chains from one sample, sequenced in a study of cytomegalovirus exposure and HLA in healthy donors. Assay used: immunoSEQ multiplex PCR; TCRdb lists only in-frame clones, some missing. This sample has roughly 120,000 clones, with roughly 80% found just once. Sequencing was performed on PBMCs. Receptors originate from a middle-aged woman in good health and CMV-seropositive. The CDR3 runs from the conserved cysteine through the conserved F or W. The D gene is left open where the match is weak. Clone size is not always given. Where it is, it says once, few, many or a class for expanded clones.

cdr3_aa	cdr3_nt	d_call	v_call	j_call	clone_size
CASRGGRFSYEQYF	TGTGCCAGCAGAGGGGGACGGTTCTCCTACGAGCAGTACTTC	NA	TRBV6-1	TRBJ2-7	NA
CASSQGLVSYEQYF	TGTGCCAGCAGCCAGGGGTTGGTGTCCTACGAGCAGTACTTC	NA	TRBV7-2	TRBJ2-7	NA
CASSSDRDITEAFF	TGTGCCAGCAGCTCGGACAGGGATATAACTGAAGCTTTCTTT	TRBD1	TRBV6-5	TRBJ1-1	once
CASSLRPGDTSSPLHF	TGTGCCAGCAGCTTACGTCCAGGGGACACCAGTTCACCCCTCCACTTT	NA	TRBV7-2	TRBJ1-6	NA
CATAGLPYEQYF	TGTGCCACCGCGGGCCTACCCTACGAGCAGTACTTC	NA	TRBV6-1	TRBJ2-7	NA
CTSSRDRGRTDTQYF	TGCACCAGCAGCCGGGACAGGGGGCGCACAGATACGCAGTATTTT	NA	TRBV1	TRBJ2-3	NA
CASSRTGTSGGSSYEQYF	TGTGCCAGCAGCCGGACCGGGACTAGCGGGGGGAGCTCCTACGAGCAGTACTTC	TRBD2	TRBV7-2	TRBJ2-7	NA
CASSSLQGANTIYF	TGTGCCAGTAGTTCGCTCCAGGGGGCGAACACCATATATTTT	TRBD1	TRBV19	TRBJ1-3	NA
CASSLPPTVNTEAFF	TGTGCCAGCAGCTTACCCCCCACAGTGAACACTGAAGCTTTCTTT	NA	TRBV11-2	TRBJ1-1	NA
CASSLEGPGNTEAFF	TGCGCCAGCAGCTTGGAAGGCCCGGGAAACACTGAAGCTTTCTTT	NA	TRBV5-1	TRBJ1-1	few
CASSALYGNEQFF	TGTGCCAGCAGCGCACTATATGGGAATGAGCAGTTCTTC	NA	TRBV7-2	TRBJ2-1	NA
CASSPGLAGGGKTQYF	TGTGCCAGCAGCCCGGGACTAGCGGGAGGCGGAAAGACCCAGTACTTC	TRBD2	TRBV7-8	TRBJ2-5	NA
CASSAQGNTEAFF	TGCGCCAGCAGCGCACAGGGGAACACTGAAGCTTTCTTT	NA	TRBV5-1	TRBJ1-1	NA
CASRFTGGSGAFF	TGTGCCAGCAGGTTCACGGGGGGGAGTGGAGCTTTCTTT	NA	TRBV11-1	TRBJ1-1	once
CASSLNRGLGGELFF	TGCGCCAGCAGCTTGAACAGGGGGCTAGGCGGGGAGCTGTTTTTT	TRBD1	TRBV5-1	TRBJ2-2	NA
CASRTLNTEAFF	TGTGCCAGCAGAACTCTGAACACTGAAGCTTTCTTT	NA	TRBV6-1	TRBJ1-1	NA
CASSLARGSNTGELFF	TGCGCCAGCAGCTTGGCCCGGGGATCGAACACCGGGGAGCTGTTTTTT	NA	TRBV5-1	TRBJ2-2	NA
CASSRTSGGDYNEQFF	TGTGCCAGCAGCAGGACTAGCGGAGGGGATTACAATGAGCAGTTCTTC	TRBD2	TRBV5-4	TRBJ2-1	NA
CASSFIRTPGNTIYF	TGTGCCAGCAGCTTTATACGGACACCGGGAAACACCATATATTTT	NA	TRBV5-6	TRBJ1-3	few
CASRRRTGDNNEQFF	TGCGCCAGCAGGCGAAGGACAGGGGATAACAATGAGCAGTTCTTC	TRBD1	TRBV5-1	TRBJ2-1	NA
CASSQSGGRANNQPQHF	TGCGCCAGCAGTCAATCGGGGGGACGGGCTAACAATCAGCCCCAGCATTTT	NA	TRBV23-1	TRBJ1-5	NA
CASSKSRDRIGYTF	TGCGCCAGCAGCAAATCCCGGGACAGGATAGGCTACACCTTC	TRBD1	TRBV10-1	TRBJ1-2	NA
CASRPGLGTDTQYF	TGTGCCAGCAGACCGGGACTAGGCACAGATACGCAGTATTTT	TRBD2	TRBV6-5	TRBJ2-3	NA
CASSQAGGRNSYEQYF	TGCGCCAGCAGCCAGGCTGGGGGCAGGAACTCCTACGAGCAGTACTTC	NA	TRBV4-1	TRBJ2-7	few
CASSRQGAKGEAFF	TGTGCCAGCAGTAGACAGGGGGCTAAAGGTGAAGCTTTCTTT	TRBD1	TRBV6-1	TRBJ1-1	once
CASSVSGSSYNEQFF	TGCGCCAGCAGCGTTAGCGGGAGCTCCTACAATGAGCAGTTCTTC	TRBD2	TRBV4-1	TRBJ2-1	NA
CASSVEARAETEAFF	TGTGCCAGCAGCGTAGAGGCCAGGGCGGAGACTGAAGCTTTCTTT	NA	TRBV9	TRBJ1-1	NA
CASTKAGGGEQYF	TGTGCCAGCACCAAGGCGGGGGGTGGCGAGCAGTACTTC	TRBD2	TRBV13	TRBJ2-7	NA
CASSLMSGLASRNTGELFF	TGCGCCAGCAGCTTGATGAGCGGACTAGCGAGTAGGAACACCGGGGAGCTGTTTTTT	TRBD2	TRBV5-1	TRBJ2-2	few
CASKTPSSYNEQFF	TGTGCCAGCAAAACACCCAGCTCCTACAATGAGCAGTTCTTC	NA	TRBV27	TRBJ2-1	NA
CASSQDPGTGDHEQYF	TGCGCCAGCAGCCAAGACCCCGGGACAGGGGACCACGAGCAGTACTTC	TRBD1	TRBV4-3	TRBJ2-7	NA
CASSLSARVVNQPQHF	TGTGCCAGCAGTTTATCCGCCAGGGTGGTTAATCAGCCCCAGCATTTT	NA	TRBV28	TRBJ1-5	NA
CASSTKVARFGTQYF	TGTGCCAGCTCCACCAAAGTAGCCAGATTCGGCACGCAGTATTTT	NA	TRBV6-5	TRBJ2-3	NA
CASSPKTGLVHNEQFF	TGTGCCAGTAGCCCCAAGACGGGACTAGTCCACAATGAGCAGTTCTTC	TRBD2	TRBV19	TRBJ2-1	NA
CASSQMGLAGTYEQYF	TGCGCCAGCAGCCAAATGGGACTAGCGGGAACCTACGAGCAGTACTTC	TRBD2	TRBV4-1	TRBJ2-7	NA
CASSIADTEAFF	TGTGCCAGTAGTATCGCGGACACTGAAGCTTTCTTT	NA	TRBV19	TRBJ1-1	NA
CASKFRGEPGDTQYF	TGTGCCAGTAAGTTCCGGGGAGAGCCGGGGGATACGCAGTATTTT	NA	TRBV19	TRBJ2-3	NA
CASSDRAQETQYF	TGTGCCAGTAGTGACAGGGCCCAAGAGACCCAGTACTTC	TRBD1	TRBV19	TRBJ2-5	NA
CASSYGTVLYF	TGTGCCAGCAGTTACGGGACAGTTCTGTATTTT	TRBD1	TRBV6-5	TRBJ2-3	NA
CASSKRPGQGLTEAFF	TGTGCCAGCAGCAAAAGACCGGGACAGGGGCTTACTGAAGCTTTCTTT	NA	TRBV21-1	TRBJ1-1	NA
CASSGDRVGNQPQHF	TGTGCCAGCAGTGGGGACAGGGTGGGGAATCAGCCCCAGCATTTT	TRBD1	TRBV2	TRBJ1-5	once
CASSPGTPDYEQYF	TGTGCCAGCAGTCCCGGGACACCTGACTACGAGCAGTACTTC	NA	TRBV5-4	TRBJ2-7	NA
CASSYRGRGEYF	TGTGCCAGCAGTTACAGGGGGCGCGGGGAGTACTTC	NA	TRBV6-5	TRBJ2-7	NA
CASRLSYGYTF	TGTGCCAGCAGGCTTAGCTATGGCTACACCTTC	NA	TRBV6-6	TRBJ1-2	NA
CASSQPEKNIQYF	TGCGCCAGCAGCCAGCCCGAGAAAAACATTCAGTACTTC	NA	TRBV4-1	TRBJ2-4	many
CASSGLLRGSYEQYF	TGTGCCAGTAGTGGCCTCCTAAGGGGCTCCTACGAGCAGTACTTC	NA	TRBV19	TRBJ2-7	NA
CASSLVGGAQETQYF	TGTGCCAGCAGCTTAGTGGGCGGGGCCCAAGAGACCCAGTACTTC	NA	TRBV7-2	TRBJ2-5	NA
CASSFDVAGVAEQFF	TGTGCCAGCAGCTTCGACGTAGCGGGAGTGGCTGAGCAGTTCTTC	TRBD2	TRBV5-4	TRBJ2-1	once
CSAFLDGYTF	TGCAGTGCTTTCTTAGATGGCTACACCTTC	NA	TRBV20-1	TRBJ1-2	NA
CASSRDTNTDTQYF	TGCGCCAGCAGTAGGGACACCAACACAGATACGCAGTATTTT	NA	TRBV10-1	TRBJ2-3	few
CASSLGVQANYGYTF	TGTGCCAGCAGCTTAGGGGTACAGGCAAACTATGGCTACACCTTC	NA	TRBV7-8	TRBJ1-2	NA